The subject of this entry is one T cell receptor beta chain. In the authors' methods: Estimation of nucleated cell counts relied on the amplification of reference gene primers. The table came from immunoSEQ multiplex PCR; TCRdb's copy has only in-frame clones and leaves some out. V and J calls and clone size are copied from that table; D and trimming were computed from the DNA. Of 150,000 to 200,000 clones listed, roughly three quarters are singletons. This entry is derived from a study of blood T cell repertoires in COVID-19. Study-level background: Spain, Italy and the United States supplied samples that represented acute and convalescent COVID-19.

CDR1 and CDR2 from the germline V gene are MNHEY and SMNVEV (reference sequence). This CDR3 has 17 residues. Trimming pared 4 bases from V and 3 bases from J, leaving 20 bases between. A Seattle source enrolled patients during active infection and followed them longitudinally. The sequenced material came from peripheral blood. This rearrangement joins TRBV27 to TRBJ2-3, with D tentatively TRBD2 (7 bases). This sequence originates from a woman of 80 years or more with COVID-19, enrolled during active disease. The CDR3 coding sequence is TGTGCCAGCAGTTCCCCAGGACTAGGGGGGTTTACAGATACGCAGTATTTT. Amino acids: CASSSPGLGGFTDTQYF.